This TCR beta chain was captured by sequencing in a study of T cell repertoires in cytomegalovirus infection. Study in general: Recently identified HLA-C-restricted CMV epitopes were used, and well-studied HLA-B-restricted CMV epitopes were used as well. Signatures in public TCR beta sequences pointed to both CMV infection and matching HLA type. Findings and limits, study-wide: Dominating the ex vivo response were TCR beta clonotypes that were CMV-specific and HLA-C-restricted.

Germline assignment: CDR1 SGHDT and CDR2 YYEEEE. The V and J ends lost 3 bases and 3 bases respectively, with 20 bases between them. This CDR3 has 17 residues. About this clonotype itself: Its antigen is as yet unknown.

Using its own MiXCR run on the reads, TCRdb lists one record per CDR3 protein. The sample contains about 60,000 distinct CDR3 sequences, about 18% of which appear only once. V gene TRBV5-6 combines with J gene TRBJ2-3; D possibly corresponds to TRBD1 (5 bases). The clonotype was recovered from a human donor in good health (CMV status not recorded). Some clones in this sample may be carry-over from other donors' samples. The specimen comprised CD8+ T cells from cultured PBMCs, sampled from culture after CMV antigen stimulation. The CDR3 protein is CASSSSTRFDSTDTQYF. Here the CDR3 DNA reads TGTGCCAGCAGCTCCTCCACACGCTTCGACAGTACAGATACGCAGTATTTT. Full variable domain (missing parts from reference TRBV5-6 and TRBJ2-3): DAGVTQSPTHLIKTRGQQVTLRCSPKSGHDTVSWYQQALGQGPQFIFQYYEEEERQRGNFPDRFSGHQFPNYSSELNVNALLLGDSALYLCASSSSTRFDSTDTQYFGPGTRLTVL.